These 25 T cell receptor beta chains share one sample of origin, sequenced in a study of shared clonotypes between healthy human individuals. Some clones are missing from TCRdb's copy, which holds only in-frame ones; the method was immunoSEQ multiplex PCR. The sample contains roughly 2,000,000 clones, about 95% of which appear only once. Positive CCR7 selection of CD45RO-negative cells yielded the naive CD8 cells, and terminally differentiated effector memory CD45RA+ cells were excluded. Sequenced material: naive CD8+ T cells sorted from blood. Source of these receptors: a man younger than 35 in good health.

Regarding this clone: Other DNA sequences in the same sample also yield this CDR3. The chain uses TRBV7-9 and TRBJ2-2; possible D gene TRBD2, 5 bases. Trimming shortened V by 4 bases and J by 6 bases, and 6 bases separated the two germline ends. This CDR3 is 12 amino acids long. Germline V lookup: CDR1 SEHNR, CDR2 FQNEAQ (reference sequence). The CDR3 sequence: CASSWGAGELFF. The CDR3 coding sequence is TGTGCCAGCAGCTGGGGAGCCGGGGAGCTGTTTTTT.

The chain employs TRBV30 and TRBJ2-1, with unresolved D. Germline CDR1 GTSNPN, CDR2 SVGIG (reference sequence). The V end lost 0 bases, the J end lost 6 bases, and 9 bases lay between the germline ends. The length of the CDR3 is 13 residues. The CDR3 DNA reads TGTGCCTGGAGTGTACTGTCTCCCAATGAGCAGTTCTTC. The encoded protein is CAWSVLSPNEQFF.

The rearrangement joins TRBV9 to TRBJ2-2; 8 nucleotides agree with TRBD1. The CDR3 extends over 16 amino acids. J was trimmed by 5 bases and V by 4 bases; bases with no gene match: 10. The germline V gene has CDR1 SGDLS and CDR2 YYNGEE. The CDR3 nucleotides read TGTGCCAGCAGCCCTCGAGAGACAGGGGAAACCGGGGAGCTGTTTTTT. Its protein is CASSPRETGETGELFF.

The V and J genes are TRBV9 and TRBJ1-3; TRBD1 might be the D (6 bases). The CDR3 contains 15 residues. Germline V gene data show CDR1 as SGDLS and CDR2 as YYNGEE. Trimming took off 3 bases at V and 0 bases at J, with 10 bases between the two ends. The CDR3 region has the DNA TGTGCCAGCAGCGCCTCGACAGGCTCTGGAAACACCATATATTTT. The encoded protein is CASSASTGSGNTIYF. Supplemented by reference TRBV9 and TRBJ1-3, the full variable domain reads DSGVTQTPKHLITATGQRVTLRCSPRSGDLSVYWYQQSLDQGLQFLIQYYNGEERAKGNILERFSAQQFPDLHSELNLSSLELGDSALYFCASSASTGSGNTIYFGEGSWLTVV.

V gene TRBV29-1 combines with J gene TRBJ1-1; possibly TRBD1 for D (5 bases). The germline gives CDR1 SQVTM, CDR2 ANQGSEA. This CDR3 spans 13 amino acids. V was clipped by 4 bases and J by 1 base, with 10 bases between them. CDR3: CSVGQGTNTEAFF. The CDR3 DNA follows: TGCAGCGTTGGGCAGGGTACGAACACTGAAGCTTTCTTT. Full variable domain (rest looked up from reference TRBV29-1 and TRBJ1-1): SAVISQKPSRDICQRGTSLTIQCQVDSQVTMMFWYRQQPGQSLTLIATANQGSEATYESGFVIDKFPISRPNLTFSTLTVSNMSPEDSSIYLCSVGQGTNTEAFFGQGTRLTVV.

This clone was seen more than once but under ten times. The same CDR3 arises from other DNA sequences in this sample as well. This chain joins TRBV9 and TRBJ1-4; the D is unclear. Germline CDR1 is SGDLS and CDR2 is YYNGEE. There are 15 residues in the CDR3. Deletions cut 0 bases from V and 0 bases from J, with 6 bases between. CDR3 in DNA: TGTGCCAGCAGCGTAGGGGCAGCAACTAATGAAAAACTGTTTTTT. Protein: CASSVGAATNEKLFF.

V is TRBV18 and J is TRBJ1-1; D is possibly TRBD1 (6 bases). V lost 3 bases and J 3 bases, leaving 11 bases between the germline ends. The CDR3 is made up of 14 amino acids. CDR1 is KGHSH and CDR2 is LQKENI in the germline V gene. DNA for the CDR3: TGTGCCAGCTCACCCACTGGGGGCGACACTGAAGCTTTCTTT. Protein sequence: CASSPTGGDTEAFF.

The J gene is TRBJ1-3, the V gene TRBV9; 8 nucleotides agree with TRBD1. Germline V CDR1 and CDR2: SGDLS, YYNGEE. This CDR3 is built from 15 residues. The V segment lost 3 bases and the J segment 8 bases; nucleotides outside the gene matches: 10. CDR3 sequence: CASSDHDRGRDTIYF. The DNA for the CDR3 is TGTGCCAGCAGCGACCATGACAGGGGACGGGACACCATATATTTT.

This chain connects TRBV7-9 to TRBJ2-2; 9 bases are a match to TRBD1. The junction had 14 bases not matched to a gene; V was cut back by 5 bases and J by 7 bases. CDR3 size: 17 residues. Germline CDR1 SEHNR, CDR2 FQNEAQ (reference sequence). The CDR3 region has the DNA TGTGCCAGCAGCCCATCACCCGGGACAGGGAAGGTCGGGGAGCTGTTTTTT. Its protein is CASSPSPGTGKVGELFF. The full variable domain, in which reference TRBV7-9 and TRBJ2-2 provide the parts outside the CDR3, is DTGVSQNPRHKITKRGQNVTFRCDPISEHNRLYWYRQTLGQGPEFLTYFQNEAQLEKSRLLSDRFSAERPKGSFSTLEIQRTEQGDSAMYLCASSPSPGTGKVGELFFGEGSRLTVL.

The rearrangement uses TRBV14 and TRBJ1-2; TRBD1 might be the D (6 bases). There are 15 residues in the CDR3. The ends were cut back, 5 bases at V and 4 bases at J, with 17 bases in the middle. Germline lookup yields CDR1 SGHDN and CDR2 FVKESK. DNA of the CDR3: TGTGCCAGCAGCTCCTGGACAGACGACGGCTATGGCTACACCTTC. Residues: CASSSWTDDGYGYTF. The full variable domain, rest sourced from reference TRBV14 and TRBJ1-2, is EAGVTQFPSHSVIEKGQTVTLRCDPISGHDNLYWYRRVMGKEIKFLLHFVKESKQDESGMPNNRFLAERTGGTYSTLKVQPAELEDSGVYFCASSSWTDDGYGYTFGSGTRLTVV.

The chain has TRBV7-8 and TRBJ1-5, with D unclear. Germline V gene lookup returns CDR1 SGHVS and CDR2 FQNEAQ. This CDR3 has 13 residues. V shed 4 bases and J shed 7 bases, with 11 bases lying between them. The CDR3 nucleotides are TGTGCCAGCAGCTCCGAGTTCAGGCAGCCCCAGCATTTT. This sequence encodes CASSSEFRQPQHF.

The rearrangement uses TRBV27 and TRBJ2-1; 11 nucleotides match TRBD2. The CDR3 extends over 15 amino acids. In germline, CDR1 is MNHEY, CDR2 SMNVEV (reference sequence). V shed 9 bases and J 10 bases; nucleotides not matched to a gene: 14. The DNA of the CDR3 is TGTGCCAGTTCGACCGGGACTAGCGGCCGGGTGGAGCAGTTCTTC. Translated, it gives CASSTGTSGRVEQFF.

The CDR3: CASSRFGDAYEQYF. CDR3 bases: TGTGCCAGCAGCAGGTTCGGGGACGCGTACGAGCAGTACTTC. The chain couples TRBV27 to TRBJ2-7; the D gene could be TRBD1 or TRBD2 (5 bases each). Germline V gives CDR1 MNHEY, CDR2 SMNVEV (reference sequence). The CDR3 runs to 14 residues. V was trimmed by 6 bases and J by 4 bases, leaving 16 bases between them.

CDR3 protein: CASSLALGLLNTEAFF. CDR3 bases: TGTGCCAGCAGCTTAGCCCTCGGGCTTTTGAACACTGAAGCTTTCTTT. V gene TRBV13 combines with J gene TRBJ1-1; D is undetermined. The germline V gene has CDR1 PRHDT and CDR2 FYEKMQ (reference sequence). The V end was cut by 1 base, the J end by 0 bases, with 12 bases between. The CDR3 has 16 amino acids. Full variable domain (missing parts from reference TRBV13 and TRBJ1-1): AAGVIQSPRHLIKEKRETATLKCYPIPRHDTVYWYQQGPGQDPQFLISFYEKMQSDKGSIPDRFSAQQFSDYHSELNMSSLELGDSALYFCASSLALGLLNTEAFFGQGTRLTVV.

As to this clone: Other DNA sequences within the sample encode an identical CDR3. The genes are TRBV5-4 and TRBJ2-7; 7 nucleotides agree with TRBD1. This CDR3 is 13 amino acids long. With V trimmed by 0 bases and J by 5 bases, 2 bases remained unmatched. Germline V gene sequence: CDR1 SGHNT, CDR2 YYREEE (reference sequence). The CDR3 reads CASSLDRGHEQYF. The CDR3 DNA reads TGTGCCAGCAGCTTGGACAGGGGTCACGAGCAGTACTTC.

The CDR3 region is CSVFLAGEQYF. CDR3 bases: TGCAGCGTTTTTCTAGCGGGGGAGCAGTACTTC. V and J are TRBV29-1 and TRBJ2-7; 9 bases are a match to TRBD2. CDR3 length: 11 amino acids. Germline CDR1 and CDR2: SQVTM and ANQGSEA. Trimming removed 5 bases from V and 7 bases from J; junction bases left unmatched: 3.

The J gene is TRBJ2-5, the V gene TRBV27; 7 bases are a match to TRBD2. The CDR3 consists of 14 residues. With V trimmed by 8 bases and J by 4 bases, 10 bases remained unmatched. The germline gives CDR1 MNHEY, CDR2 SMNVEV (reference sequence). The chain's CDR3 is CASAPAGEGETQYF. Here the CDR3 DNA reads TGTGCCAGCGCGCCGGCGGGAGAGGGAGAGACCCAGTACTTC.

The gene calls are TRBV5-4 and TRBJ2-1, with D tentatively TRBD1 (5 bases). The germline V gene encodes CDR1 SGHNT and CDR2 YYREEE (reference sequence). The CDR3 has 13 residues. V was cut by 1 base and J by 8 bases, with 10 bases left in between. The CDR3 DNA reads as TGTGCCAGCAGCTTGACTCTGGGGCATGAGCAGTTCTTC. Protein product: CASSLTLGHEQFF. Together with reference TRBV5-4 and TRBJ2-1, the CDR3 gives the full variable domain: ETGVTQSPTHLIKTRGQQVTLRCSSQSGHNTVSWYQQALGQGPQFIFQYYREEENGRGNFPPRFSGLQFPNYSSELNVNALELDDSALYLCASSLTLGHEQFFGPGTRLTVL.

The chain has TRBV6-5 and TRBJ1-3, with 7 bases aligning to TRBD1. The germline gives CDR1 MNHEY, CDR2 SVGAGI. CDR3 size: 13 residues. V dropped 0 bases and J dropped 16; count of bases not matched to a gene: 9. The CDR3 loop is CASSYSSGDRVYF. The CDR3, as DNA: TGTGCCAGCAGTTACTCTTCTGGTGACAGGGTTTATTTT.

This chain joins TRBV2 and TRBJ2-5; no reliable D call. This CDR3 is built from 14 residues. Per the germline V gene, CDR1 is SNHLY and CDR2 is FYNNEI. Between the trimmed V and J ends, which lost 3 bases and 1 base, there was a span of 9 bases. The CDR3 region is CASSDTLGQETQYF. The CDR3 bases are TGTGCCAGCAGTGATACCCTAGGCCAAGAGACCCAGTACTTC.

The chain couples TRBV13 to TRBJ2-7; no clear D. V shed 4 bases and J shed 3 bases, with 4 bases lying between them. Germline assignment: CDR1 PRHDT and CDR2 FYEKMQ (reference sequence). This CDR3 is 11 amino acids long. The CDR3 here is CASSSRYEQYF. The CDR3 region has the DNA TGTGCCAGCAGCTCCCGCTACGAGCAGTACTTC.

CDR3 DNA sequence: TGTGCCAGCAGCTTACTACGAGTGTTCATCCCCAACACCATATATTTT. Translating gives CASSLLRVFIPNTIYF. The chain links TRBV7-9 to TRBJ1-3, with D hard to call. This CDR3 is built from 16 residues. Germline CDR1 and CDR2: SEHNR and FQNEAQ (reference sequence). V was pared by 2 bases and J by 7 bases, with 18 bases between. Variable domain in full (rest from reference TRBV7-9 and TRBJ1-3): DTGVSQNPRHKITKRGQNVTFRCDPISEHNRLYWYRQTLGQGPEFLTYFQNEAQLEKSRLLSDRFSAERPKGSFSTLEIQRTEQGDSAMYLCASSLLRVFIPNTIYFGEGSWLTVV.

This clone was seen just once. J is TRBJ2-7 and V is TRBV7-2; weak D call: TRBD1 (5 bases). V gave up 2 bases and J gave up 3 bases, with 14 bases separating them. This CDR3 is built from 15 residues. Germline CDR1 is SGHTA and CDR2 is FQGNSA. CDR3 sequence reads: CASSLSSDSYYEQYF. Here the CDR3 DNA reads TGTGCCAGCAGCTTATCGAGTGACAGTTACTACGAGCAGTACTTC.

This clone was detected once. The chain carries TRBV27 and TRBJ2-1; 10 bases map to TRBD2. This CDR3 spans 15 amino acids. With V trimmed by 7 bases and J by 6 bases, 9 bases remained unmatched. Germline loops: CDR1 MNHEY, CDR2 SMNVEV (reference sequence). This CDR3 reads CASNVVASGSNEQFF. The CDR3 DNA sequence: TGTGCCAGCAATGTGGTGGCTAGCGGGAGCAATGAGCAGTTCTTC.

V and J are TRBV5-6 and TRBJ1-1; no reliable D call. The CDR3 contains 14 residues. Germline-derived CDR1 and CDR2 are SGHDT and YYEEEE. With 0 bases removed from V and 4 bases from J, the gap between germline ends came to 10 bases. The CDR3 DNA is TGTGCCAGCAGCTTGGGAGATAGTTCCACTGAAGCTTTCTTT. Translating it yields CASSLGDSSTEAFF.